This T cell receptor beta chain was recorded in a study of shared clonotypes between healthy human individuals. Generated by immunoSEQ multiplex PCR, the TCRdb table keeps only in-frame clones and is missing some. The sample holds 1,500,000 or so clones; less than 99% are singletons and the top ten take under 0.45%. Findings and limits, study-wide: Among non-shared clonotypes, generation probabilities were lower than among those shared by all four donors.

Losses at the gene ends were 4 bases for V and 4 bases for J; bases not matched to a gene: 3. Germline V CDR1 and CDR2: SGHRS, YFSETQ. The CDR3 has 13 residues. As concerns this clone: Its antigen is not identified. This same CDR3 is encoded by further DNA sequences in the sample.

The chain couples TRBV5-1 to TRBJ2-5, with 8 bases matching TRBD2. This clonotype was sampled from a man aged 30 to 45 in good health. Sample: naive CD4+ T cells sorted from blood. Subset here: CD45RA+ positively selected. The CDR3 region has the DNA TGCGCCAGCAGCCCTACTAGCGGAGAGACCCAGTACTTC. Protein product: CASSPTSGETQYF.